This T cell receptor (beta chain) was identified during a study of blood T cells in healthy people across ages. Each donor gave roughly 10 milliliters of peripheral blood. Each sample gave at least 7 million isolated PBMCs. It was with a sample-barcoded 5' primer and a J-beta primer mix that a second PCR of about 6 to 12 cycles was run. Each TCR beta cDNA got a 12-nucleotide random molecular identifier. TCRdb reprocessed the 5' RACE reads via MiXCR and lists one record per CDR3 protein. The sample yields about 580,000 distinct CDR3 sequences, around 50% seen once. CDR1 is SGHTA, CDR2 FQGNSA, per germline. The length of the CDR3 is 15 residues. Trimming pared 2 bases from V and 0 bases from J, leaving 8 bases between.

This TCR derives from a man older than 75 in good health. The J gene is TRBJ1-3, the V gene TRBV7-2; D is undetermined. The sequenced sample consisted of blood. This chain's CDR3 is CASSLQAHSGNTIYF. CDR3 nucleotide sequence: TGTGCCAGCAGCTTACAGGCGCACTCTGGAAACACCATATATTTT.